This TCR beta chain was identified in a study of blood T cell repertoires in COVID-19. It was within 2 weeks before study entry that exposed participants met a COVID-19 case. TCRdb's copy holds only in-frame clones and misses some; the assay was immunoSEQ multiplex PCR. This table holds about 280,000 clones, 80% to 85% found once. The specimen sequenced was PBMCs or T cells enriched from blood (not recorded which). This sequence originates from a man aged 35 to 55 who had been exposed to COVID-19.

The CDR3 DNA reads TGTGCCAGCAGTTACGGCCAGGGCATGAAGCCCCAGCATTTT. As protein: CASSYGQGMKPQHF. The chain recombines TRBV6-5 with TRBJ1-5; TRBD1 might be the D (5 bases). This CDR3 has 14 amino acids. The ends were cut back, 2 bases at V and 8 bases at J, with 13 bases in the middle. From germline, CDR1 is MNHEY and CDR2 SVGAGI.